Below, one T cell receptor beta chain is given with its context. The data were taken from a study of blood T cell repertoires in COVID-19. The CDR3 runs to 13 residues. The V gene's germline CDR1 is SQVTM and CDR2 ANQGSEA. Trimming cost V 7 bases and J 5 bases; bases outside gene matches: 4. Sequenced by immunoSEQ multiplex PCR; TCRdb stores in-frame clones only, minus some. The sample lists 200,000 to 250,000 clones, almost 90% occurring once. This chain links TRBV29-1 with TRBJ2-3; 12 nucleotides align to TRBD2. Sequencing was carried out using PBMCs or T cells enriched from blood (not recorded which). The source is a man aged 25 to 40 who had been exposed to COVID-19. CDR3 nucleotide sequence: TGCAGCGCCTCGACTAGCGGGGGAGATACGCAGTATTTT. It specifies CSASTSGGDTQYF.